A selection of T cell receptor beta chains follows, all from one sample in a study of CD8 T cells in Susac syndrome. Each CDR3 protein gets one entry after TCRdb re-called the immunoSEQ multiplex PCR reads with MiXCR. The sample lists fewer than 150,000 distinct CDR3 sequences; nearly 95% were seen once. The sample consisted of CD8+ T cells from PBMCs. The receptors here all came from a human donor in good health. The CDR3 runs from the conserved cysteine through the conserved F or W. D genes are given only for firm matches. Not all rows give a size; the values are once, few, many and, for expanded clones, a class.

v_gene	j_gene	d_gene	abundance	len	CDR3aa	CDR3nt
TRBV5-1	TRBJ2-3	TRBD1	NA	15	CASSRTGLKRDTQYF	TGCGCCAGCAGCCGGACAGGGTTAAAGAGGGATACGCAGTATTTT
TRBV23-1	TRBJ2-1	NA	NA	16	CASSQSRQYTYNEQFF	TGCGCCAGCAGTCAATCGAGGCAGTACACCTACAATGAGCAGTTCTTC
TRBV29-1	TRBJ2-3	TRBD2	NA	16	CSAGTSGPPSTDTQYF	TGCAGCGCCGGGACTAGCGGACCGCCTAGCACAGATACGCAGTATTTT
TRBV5-4	TRBJ2-7	NA	NA	13	CASSLPSSHEQYF	TGTGCCAGCAGCTTGCCTAGCAGCCACGAGCAGTACTTC
TRBV5-4	TRBJ2-7	NA	NA	15	CASSFVAESSYEQYF	TGTGCCAGCAGCTTTGTAGCGGAAAGCTCCTACGAGCAGTACTTC
TRBV27	TRBJ2-7	NA	NA	11	CACGGSYEQYF	TGTGCCTGCGGCGGCTCCTACGAGCAGTACTTC
TRBV15	TRBJ2-7	TRBD1	NA	15	CATSRDRGQSYEQYF	TGTGCCACCAGCAGAGACAGGGGACAGAGTTACGAGCAGTACTTC
TRBV29-1	TRBJ2-1	TRBD2	NA	14	CSGEIAGRLNEQFF	TGCAGCGGGGAAATAGCGGGGAGGCTCAATGAGCAGTTCTTC
TRBV14	TRBJ1-2	TRBD1	NA	16	CASSPGQGRSNYGYTF	TGTGCCAGCTCGCCGGGACAGGGCCGTTCTAACTATGGCTACACCTTC
TRBV27	TRBJ2-7	TRBD2	NA	14	CASSLAGGGYEQYF	TGTGCCAGCAGTTTAGCGGGAGGGGGTTACGAGCAGTACTTC
TRBV7-9	TRBJ1-2	NA	NA	12	CASSGEGGGYTF	TGTGCCAGCAGCGGAGAGGGGGGTGGCTACACCTTC
TRBV29-1	TRBJ2-7	TRBD2	once	14	CSGGLAGGIDEQYF	TGCAGCGGGGGACTAGCGGGAGGTATTGACGAGCAGTACTTC
TRBV7-9	TRBJ2-5	NA	NA	12	CATAGRRETQYF	TGTGCCACCGCGGGGCGGAGGGAGACCCAGTACTTC
TRBV29-1	TRBJ2-1	NA	NA	13	CSVEATMTNEQFF	TGCAGCGTTGAAGCGACTATGACCAATGAGCAGTTCTTC
TRBV7-8	TRBJ2-1	TRBD1	NA	15	CASSVGQGVHNEQFF	TGTGCCAGCAGCGTGGGACAGGGGGTTCACAATGAGCAGTTCTTC
TRBV6-1	TRBJ2-1	TRBD2	NA	18	CASSPRTSGREWGNEQFF	TGTGCCAGCAGTCCGAGGACTAGCGGGAGGGAGTGGGGCAATGAGCAGTTCTTC
TRBV12-2	TRBJ1-5	NA	NA	17	CASRLPWDSDSNQPQHF	TGTGCAAGTCGTCTACCATGGGACAGTGATAGCAATCAGCCCCAGCATTTT
TRBV24-1	TRBJ1-5	NA	NA	13	CATNSESNQPQHF	TGTGCCACCAACAGTGAGAGCAATCAGCCCCAGCATTTT
TRBV27	TRBJ2-7	TRBD2	NA	14	CASSSLAGSYEQYF	TGTGCCAGCAGTTCCCTAGCGGGATCCTACGAGCAGTACTTC
TRBV7-9	TRBJ1-1	NA	NA	15	CASSLTSGLNTEAFF	TGTGCCAGCAGCTTAACTTCAGGTTTGAACACTGAAGCTTTCTTT
TRBV4-3	TRBJ2-1	TRBD2	NA	17	CASSQDRAGGSYNEQFF	TGCGCCAGCAGCCAAGATAGGGCGGGGGGCTCCTACAATGAGCAGTTCTTC
TRBV4-3	TRBJ2-5	NA	NA	15	CASSQGAIHQETQYF	TGCGCCAGCAGCCAAGGCGCGATCCACCAAGAGACCCAGTACTTC